This T cell receptor beta chain was retrieved from a study of T cells in Graves' hyperthyroidism and ophthalmopathy. A lack of ophthalmopathy progression within 18 months defined stable Graves' hyperthyroidism. Between the trimmed V and J ends, which lost 5 bases and 2 bases, there was a span of 13 bases. The germline gives CDR1 SNHLY, CDR2 FYNNEI. The CDR3 has 15 amino acids. RNA transcripts served as the template for amplifying TCR beta CDR3 regions. First-round RT-PCR targeting the TCR CDR3 was performed with the HTBI primer set. MiXCR, run by TCRdb on the multiplex PCR reads, gives a single entry per CDR3 protein. The sample holds 560,000 or so distinct CDR3 sequences, approximately 44% seen once. The study, taken as a whole, reports: In the analysis, a 13 V-J model separated ophthalmopathy from stable hyperthyroidism.

Points on this clonotype: Antigen unknown.

The chain has TRBV2 and TRBJ1-5; no clear D gene. The sequenced material came from peripheral blood or thyroid tissue (not recorded which). This TCR was recovered from a woman aged 18-29 years with Graves' hyperthyroidism. The CDR3 bases are TGTGCCAGCAGTTTTTCGGGGTCTGGCAATCAGCCCCAGCATTTT. The encoded protein is CASSFSGSGNQPQHF.